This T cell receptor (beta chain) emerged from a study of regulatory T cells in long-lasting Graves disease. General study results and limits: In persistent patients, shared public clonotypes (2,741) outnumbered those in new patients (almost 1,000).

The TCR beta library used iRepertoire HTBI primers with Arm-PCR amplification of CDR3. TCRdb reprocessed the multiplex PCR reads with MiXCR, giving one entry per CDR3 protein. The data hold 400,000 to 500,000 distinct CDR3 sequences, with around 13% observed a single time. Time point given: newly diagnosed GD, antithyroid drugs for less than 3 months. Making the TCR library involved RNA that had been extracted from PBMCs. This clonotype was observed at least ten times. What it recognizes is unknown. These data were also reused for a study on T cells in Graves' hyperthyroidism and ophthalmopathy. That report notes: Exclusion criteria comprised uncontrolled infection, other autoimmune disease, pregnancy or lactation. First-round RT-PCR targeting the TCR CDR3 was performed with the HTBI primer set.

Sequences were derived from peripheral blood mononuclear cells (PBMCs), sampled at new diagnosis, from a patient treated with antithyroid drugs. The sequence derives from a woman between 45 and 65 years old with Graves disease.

The CDR3 protein is CASSLAYLRGYNEQFF. DNA for the CDR3: TGTGCCAGCAGCTTAGCCTACTTGCGGGGTTACAATGAGCAGTTCTTC. V and J are TRBV11-2 and TRBJ2-1, with a weak D call TRBD2 (6 bases). CDR3 length: 16 residues. Germline CDR1 reads SGHAT; CDR2 reads FQNNGV. Trimming cost V 1 base and J 4 bases, with 14 bases left between them.